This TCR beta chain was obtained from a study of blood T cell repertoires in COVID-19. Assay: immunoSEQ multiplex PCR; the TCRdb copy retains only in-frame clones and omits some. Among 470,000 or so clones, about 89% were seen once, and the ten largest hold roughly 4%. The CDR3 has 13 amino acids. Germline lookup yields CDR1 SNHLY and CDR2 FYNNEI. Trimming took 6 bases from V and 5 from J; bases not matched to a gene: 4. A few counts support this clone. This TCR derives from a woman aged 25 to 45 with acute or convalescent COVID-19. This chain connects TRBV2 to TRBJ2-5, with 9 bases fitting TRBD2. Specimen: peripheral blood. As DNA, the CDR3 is TGTGCCAGCAGGGGGACTAGCTGGGAGACCCAGTACTTC. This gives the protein CASRGTSWETQYF. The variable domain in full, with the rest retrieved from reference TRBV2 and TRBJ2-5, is EPEVTQTPSHQVTQMGQEVILRCVPISNHLYFYWYRQILGQKVEFLVSFYNNEISEKSEIFDDQFSVERPDGSNFTLKIRSTKLEDSAMYFCASRGTSWETQYFGPGTRLLVL.